The T cell receptor beta chain under discussion was sequenced for a study of cytomegalovirus exposure and HLA in healthy donors. Findings of the study overall: High specificity and sensitivity for cytomegalovirus status were reported for the classifier.

Of note for this clone: The target antigen is unknown.

The PCR contained 60 Vbeta and 13 Jbeta primers. Here immunoSEQ multiplex PCR was the method, and the copy in TCRdb shows in-frame clones only, minus some. The table records fewer than 90,000 clones, around four fifths of them present only once. The germline V gene has CDR1 SGHVS and CDR2 FNYEAQ. This CDR3 has 10 residues. V lost 8 bases, J lost 8 bases, and 9 bases lay in between. The sequence came from a male donor in good health and CMV-seropositive. The sample comprised PBMCs. The genes are TRBV7-6 and TRBJ1-2; no clear D gene. CDR3 DNA sequence: TGTGCCAGCGGCCAACTAGGCTACACCTTC. Translation: CASGQLGYTF.